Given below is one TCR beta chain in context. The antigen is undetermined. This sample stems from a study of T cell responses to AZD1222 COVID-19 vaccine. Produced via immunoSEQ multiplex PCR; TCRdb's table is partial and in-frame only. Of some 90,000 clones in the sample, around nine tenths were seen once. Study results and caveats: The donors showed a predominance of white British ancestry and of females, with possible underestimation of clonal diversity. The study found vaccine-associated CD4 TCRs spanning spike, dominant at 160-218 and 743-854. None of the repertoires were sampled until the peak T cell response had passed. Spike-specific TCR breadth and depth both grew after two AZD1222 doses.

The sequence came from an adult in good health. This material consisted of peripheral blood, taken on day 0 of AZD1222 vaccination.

The CDR3 DNA reads as TGCGCCAGCAGGGACACCTACGAGCAGTACTTC. Translation: CASRDTYEQYF. V and J are TRBV5-1 and TRBJ2-7; maybe TRBD1 (5 bases). Between the trimmed V and J ends, which lost 5 bases and 2 bases, there was a span of 5 bases. CDR3 length: 11 amino acids. Per the germline V gene, CDR1 is SGHRS and CDR2 is YFSETQ. The whole variable domain, remainder taken from reference TRBV5-1 and TRBJ2-7, is KAGVTQTPRYLIKTRGQQVTLSCSPISGHRSVSWYQQTPGQGLQFLFEYFSETQRNKGNFPGRFSGRQFSNSRSEMNVSTLELGDSALYLCASRDTYEQYFGPGTRLTVT.